Listed below are T cell receptor beta chains from one sample, sequenced in a study of blood T cell repertoires in COVID-19. Clones were read by immunoSEQ multiplex PCR, and TCRdb kept only the in-frame ones, dropping some. The sample holds around 180,000 clones, 83% seen once. The sample was peripheral blood. Receptor source: a human donor in a cohort sampled during active COVID-19. CDR3s leave out the opening cysteine and the closing phenylalanine or tryptophan. The order of the fields is J gene, V gene, CDR3 protein.

>TRBJ1-4|TRBV6-5
ASREGTTNEKLF
>TRBJ2-3|TRBV7-3
ASSLFGGDTQY
>TRBJ1-6|TRBV5-1
ASSLGTGSNSPLH
>TRBJ1-2|TRBV18
ASSQGGGPNYGYT
>TRBJ1-5|TRBV7-2
ASSLWRQDNQPQH
>TRBJ1-3|TRBV9
ASSSPSGNTIY
>TRBJ1-1|TRBV6-2/TRBV6-3
ASSYGGVETEAF
>TRBJ1-2|TRBV5-4
ASSTDRLD
>TRBJ2-2|TRBV6-4
ASSVGLSTEELF
>TRBJ1-3|TRBV6-5
ASSYFGTAGNTIY
>TRBJ2-7|TRBV10-3
AITAGGSYEQY
>TRBJ2-3|TRBV3-1/TRBV3-2
ASSQGGGGTDTQY
>TRBJ1-3|TRBV19
ASSFGQASGNTIY
>TRBJ1-2|TRBV18
ASSGRDRGRITLGYT
>TRBJ1-1|TRBV6-1
ASSEREATEAF
>TRBJ2-1|TRBV7-8
ASSSSGGLYNEQF
>TRBJ1-1|TRBV5-1
ASSSGQNTEAF
>TRBJ1-1|TRBV5-1
ASSPGQPHEAF
>TRBJ1-1|TRBV2
ASSWESNTEAF
>TRBJ2-7|TRBV7-8
ASSPAGGVYEQY
>TRBJ2-5|TRBV19
ASSQRVYQETQY
>TRBJ2-7|TRBV29-1
SVAPRTGAYEQY
>TRBJ1-1|TRBV5-1
ASRYREGTEAF
>TRBJ2-7|TRBV19
ASGGTDSYEQY
>TRBJ1-2|TRBV19
ASSLRNGYGYT
>TRBJ1-5|TRBV11-2
ASSFSGRINQPQH
>TRBJ2-7|TRBV10-3
AIRRVEAYEQY
>TRBJ2-7|TRBV18
ASSPTTSTEYEQY
>TRBJ2-3|TRBV5-6
ASSSASGGTDTQY